The 15 T cell receptor beta chains in this list originate from one sample, sequenced in a study of CD8 T cells in ankylosing spondylitis. MiXCR, applied by TCRdb to the 5' RACE reads, yields one record per CDR3 protein. The table has under 250,000 distinct CDR3 sequences, about 11% seen once. Sequencing was carried out using blood, either unsorted or a sorted T cell fraction (not recorded which). These receptor sequences come from a male donor with ankylosing spondylitis or in good health (not recorded which).

This clonotype showed up just a few times. The chain has TRBV25-1 and TRBJ2-1, with 10 bases lining up with TRBD1. Germline V gives CDR1 MGHDK, CDR2 SYGVNS. V shed 5 bases and J 8 bases; nucleotides not matched to a gene: 6. The CDR3 is made up of 14 amino acids. The DNA for the CDR3 is TGTGCCAGCAGTCTTCGGACAGGGGGGGATGAGCAGTTCTTC. This codes for CASSLRTGGDEQFF.

This clonotype came up a few times. The chain uses TRBV20-1 and TRBJ1-2; possibly TRBD1 for D (5 bases). In germline, CDR1 is DFQATT, CDR2 SNEGSKA (reference sequence). This CDR3 comprises 13 residues. V lost 5 bases and J 14 bases, leaving 24 bases between the germline ends. Here the CDR3 reads CSARTGGFGFVTF. In nucleotides, the CDR3 is TGCAGTGCTCGAACAGGCGGGTTTGGGTTTGTGACCTTC.

The V gene is TRBV2, the J gene TRBJ1-6, with TRBD1 matching 7 bases. Unmatched junction bases numbered 11, after V lost 6 bases and J lost 9 bases. Germline V gives CDR1 SNHLY, CDR2 FYNNEI. There are 15 residues in the CDR3. CDR3 sequence: CASSLQGKAVSPLHF. DNA of the CDR3: TGTGCCAGCAGCCTACAGGGGAAGGCGGTTTCACCCCTCCACTTT.

V usage is TRBV6-1 and J usage is TRBJ1-1, with 7 bases aligning to TRBD1. The V gene end was trimmed by 6 bases and the J gene end by 0 bases; junction bases not matched to a gene: 7. This CDR3 has 15 residues. From germline, CDR1 is MNHNS and CDR2 SASEGT. CDR3 residues: CASREQTGMNTEAFF. Written as DNA, the CDR3 is TGTGCCAGCAGAGAACAGACAGGGATGAACACTGAAGCTTTCTTT.

Many counts were recorded for this clonotype. J is TRBJ2-7 and V is TRBV10-3, with a weak D call TRBD1 (6 bases). Trimming shortened V by 4 bases and J by 6 bases, and 16 bases separated the two germline ends. The V gene's germline CDR1 is ENHRY and CDR2 SYGVKD. CDR3 length: 14 amino acids. The CDR3 coding sequence is TGTGCCATCAGTGGGGGGCCGGCGCAAGGCGAGCAGTACTTC. This translates into CAISGGPAQGEQYF.

This clonotype was found many times. J is TRBJ2-6 and V is TRBV20-1; D gene unclear. Deletions cut 5 bases from V and 0 bases from J, with 5 bases between. CDR3 size: 13 residues. Germline V CDR1 and CDR2: DFQATT, SNEGSKA (reference sequence). CDR3 loop: CSALSSGANVLTF. In DNA, the CDR3 is TGCAGTGCTTTATCCTCTGGGGCCAACGTCCTGACTTTC.

This clonotype was seen repeatedly, ten times or more. The rearrangement uses TRBV7-3 and TRBJ1-1; D may be TRBD1 (5 bases). Trimming took off 5 bases at V and 0 bases at J, with 13 bases between the two ends. The V gene's germline CDR1 is SGHTA and CDR2 FQGTGA. The CDR3 extends over 15 amino acids. The CDR3 sequence: CASSIRGSLNTEAFF. DNA of the CDR3: TGTGCCAGCAGCATCCGGGGCTCCCTGAACACTGAAGCTTTCTTT. The variable domain in full, with the rest retrieved from reference TRBV7-3 and TRBJ1-1, is GAGVSQTPSNKVTEKGKYVELRCDPISGHTALYWYRQSLGQGPEFLIYFQGTGAADDSGLPNDRFFAVRPEGSVSTLKIQRTERGDSAVYLCASSIRGSLNTEAFFGQGTRLTVV.

The CDR3 nucleotides are TGCAGTGCCGGACTAGCGGGAGGCCCACCGAGCACAGATACGCAGTATTTT. It yields the protein CSAGLAGGPPSTDTQYF. The chain uses TRBV20-1 and TRBJ2-3; 14 bases align to TRBD2. Germline values: CDR1 DFQATT, CDR2 SNEGSKA (reference sequence). V shed 6 bases and J 0 bases; nucleotides not matched to a gene: 8. CDR3 length equals 17 residues.

This clonotype was seen at least ten times. The rearrangement uses TRBV2 and TRBJ2-4; D remains unclear. Germline V gene data show CDR1 as SNHLY and CDR2 as FYNNEI. Trimming left V 3 bases short and J 0 bases short, with 6 bases between. The CDR3 totals 14 residues. The CDR3: CASSEILAKNIQYF. DNA for the CDR3: TGTGCCAGCAGTGAGATTCTAGCCAAAAACATTCAGTACTTC.

The chain is built from TRBV6-1 and TRBJ2-7; 9 bases line up with TRBD1. The V gene end was trimmed by 0 bases and the J gene end by 1 base; junction bases not matched to a gene: 10. The CDR3 loop spans 18 amino acids. Germline assignment: CDR1 MNHNS and CDR2 SASEGT. The CDR3 bases are TGTGCCAGCAGTGAAGCGACAGGGGGGACCGGCGTTTCCTACGAGCAGTACTTC. Translating gives CASSEATGGTGVSYEQYF.

This clonotype was observed at least ten times. The genes are TRBV24-1 and TRBJ2-3; TRBD2 agrees at 10 bases. V was pared by 4 bases and J by 4 bases, with 4 bases of the junction left unmatched. CDR3 length: 15 residues. Germline V lookup: CDR1 KGHDR, CDR2 SFDVKD. The CDR3, as DNA: TGTGCCACCAGTGACACTAGCGGGAACGCAGATACGCAGTATTTT. Its translation: CATSDTSGNADTQYF.

The genes are TRBV21-1 and TRBJ2-3; the table's TRBD1 call for D was not verified on the DNA. TRBV21-1 is listed as a pseudogene. The CDR3 runs to 18 residues. CDR3 sequence reads: CASSKVVGTNISTDTQYF. The CDR3 DNA is TGTGCCAGCAGCAAAGTGGTAGGGACAAATATTAGCACAGATACGCAGTATTTT.

The V call is TRBV27, the J call TRBJ1-6; unclear D gene. V gave up 2 bases and J gave up 9 bases, with 8 bases separating them. CDR1 and CDR2 (germline): MNHEY, SMNVEV (reference sequence). This CDR3 contains 13 residues. The CDR3 is CASSLNSLSPLHF. The CDR3, as DNA: TGTGCCAGCAGTTTAAACAGTCTTTCACCCCTCCACTTT.

This clonotype occurred many times. This rearrangement joins TRBV27 to TRBJ2-7; no clear D gene. The CDR3 extends over 14 amino acids. From germline, CDR1 is MNHEY and CDR2 SMNVEV (reference sequence). Trimming cost V 0 bases and J 1 base, with 7 bases left between them. This CDR3 reads CASSLSGPSYEQYF. CDR3 nucleotide sequence: TGTGCCAGCAGTTTATCCGGGCCTTCCTACGAGCAGTACTTC.

This clonotype was observed many times. V and J are TRBV7-2 and TRBJ2-1; 9 bases agree with TRBD2. The CDR3 runs 16 residues. Germline V CDR1 and CDR2: SGHTA, FQGNSA. With V trimmed by 2 bases and J by 2 bases, 4 bases remained unmatched. CDR3 DNA sequence: TGTGCCAGCAGCTTACTAGCGGGGCTAACCTACAATGAGCAGTTCTTC. Translation: CASSLLAGLTYNEQFF. Full variable domain (outside the CDR3, taken from reference TRBV7-2 and TRBJ2-1): GAGVSQSPSNKVTEKGKDVELRCDPISGHTALYWYRQSLGQGLEFLIYFQGNSAPDKSGLPSDRFSAERTGGSVSTLTIQRTQQEDSAVYLCASSLLAGLTYNEQFFGPGTRLTVL.